This T cell receptor (beta chain) appears in the sequencing data of a study of T cell responses to AZD1222 COVID-19 vaccine. Trimming took off 7 bases at V and 4 bases at J, with 17 bases between the two ends. This CDR3 contains 15 residues. Germline V gene data show CDR1 as LNHDA and CDR2 as SQIVND (reference sequence). Libraries were prepared by immunoSEQ multiplex PCR; TCRdb keeps only in-frame clonotypes and omits some of them. The table lists approximately 89,000 clones, about 88% of them singletons, with 2.8% in the top ten. This sample comprised peripheral blood, obtained on day 0 of AZD1222 vaccination. The TCR originated in an adult in good health. This chain connects TRBV19 to TRBJ2-1; D could derive from TRBD1 or TRBD2 (6 bases each). The CDR3 bases are TGTGCCAGTACCAACGAGGGGGGCCCTTACAATGAGCAGTTCTTC. Its translation is CASTNEGGPYNEQFF.